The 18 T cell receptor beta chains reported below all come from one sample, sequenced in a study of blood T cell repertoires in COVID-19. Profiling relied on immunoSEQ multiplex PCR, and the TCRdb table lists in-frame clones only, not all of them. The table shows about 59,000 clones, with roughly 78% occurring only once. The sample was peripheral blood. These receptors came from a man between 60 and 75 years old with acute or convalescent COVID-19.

The CDR3 sequence: CASTATGAPYEQYF. The CDR3 nucleotides read TGTGCCAGCACAGCTACAGGGGCTCCATACGAGCAGTACTTC. V and J are TRBV28 and TRBJ2-7, with TRBD1 matching over 7 bases. Unmatched junction bases numbered 10, after V lost 7 bases and J lost 4 bases. The CDR3 totals 14 residues. Germline assignment: CDR1 MDHEN and CDR2 SYDVKM.

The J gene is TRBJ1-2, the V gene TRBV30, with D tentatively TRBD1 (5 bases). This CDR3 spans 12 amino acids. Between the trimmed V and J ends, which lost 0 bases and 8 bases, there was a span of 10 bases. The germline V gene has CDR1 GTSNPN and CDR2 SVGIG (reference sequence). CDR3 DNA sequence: TGTGCCTGGAGTGTACCGGGGGTGGGCTACACCTTC. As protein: CAWSVPGVGYTF.

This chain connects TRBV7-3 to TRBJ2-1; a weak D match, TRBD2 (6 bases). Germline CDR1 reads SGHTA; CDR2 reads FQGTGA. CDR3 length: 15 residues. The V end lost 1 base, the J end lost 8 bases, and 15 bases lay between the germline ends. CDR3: CASSLMATRHDEQFF. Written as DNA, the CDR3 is TGTGCCAGCAGCTTAATGGCGACTAGACACGATGAGCAGTTCTTC.

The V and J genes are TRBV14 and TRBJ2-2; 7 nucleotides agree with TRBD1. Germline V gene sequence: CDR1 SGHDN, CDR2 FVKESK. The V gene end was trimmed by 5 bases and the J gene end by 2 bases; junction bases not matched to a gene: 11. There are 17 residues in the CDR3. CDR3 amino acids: CASSNPLGQLNTGELFF. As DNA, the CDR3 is TGTGCCAGCAGCAATCCCTTGGGACAGCTAAACACCGGGGAGCTGTTTTTT.

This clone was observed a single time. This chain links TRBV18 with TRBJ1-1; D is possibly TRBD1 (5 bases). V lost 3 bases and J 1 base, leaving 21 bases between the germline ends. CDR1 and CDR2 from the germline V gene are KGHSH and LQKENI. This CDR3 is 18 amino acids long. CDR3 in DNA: TGTGCCAGCTCACCTCGCCTTTTTCCCAGGGCGACGAACACTGAAGCTTTCTTT. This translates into CASSPRLFPRATNTEAFF. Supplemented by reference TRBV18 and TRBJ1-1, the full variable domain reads NAGVMQNPRHLVRRRGQEARLRCSPMKGHSHVYWYRQLPEEGLKFMVYLQKENIIDESGMPKERFSAEFPKEGPSILRIQQVVRGDSAAYFCASSPRLFPRATNTEAFFGQGTRLTVV.

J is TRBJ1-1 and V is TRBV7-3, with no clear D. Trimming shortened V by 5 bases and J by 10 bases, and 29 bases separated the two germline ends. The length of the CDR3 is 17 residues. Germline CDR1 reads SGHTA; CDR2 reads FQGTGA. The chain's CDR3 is CASSPTAAGLAPGSAFF. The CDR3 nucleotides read TGTGCCAGCAGCCCCACAGCAGCAGGACTCGCCCCCGGTTCAGCTTTCTTT. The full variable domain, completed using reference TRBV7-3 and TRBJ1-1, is GAGVSQTPSNKVTEKGKYVELRCDPISGHTALYWYRQSLGQGPEFLIYFQGTGAADDSGLPNDRFFAVRPEGSVSTLKIQRTERGDSAVYLCASSPTAAGLAPGSAFFGQGTRLTVV.

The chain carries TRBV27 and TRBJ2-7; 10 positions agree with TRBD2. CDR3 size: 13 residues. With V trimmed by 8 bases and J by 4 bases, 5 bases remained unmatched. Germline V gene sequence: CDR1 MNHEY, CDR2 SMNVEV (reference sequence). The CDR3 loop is CASQREGRYEQYF. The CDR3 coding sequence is TGTGCCAGCCAGCGGGAGGGCAGGTACGAGCAGTACTTC.

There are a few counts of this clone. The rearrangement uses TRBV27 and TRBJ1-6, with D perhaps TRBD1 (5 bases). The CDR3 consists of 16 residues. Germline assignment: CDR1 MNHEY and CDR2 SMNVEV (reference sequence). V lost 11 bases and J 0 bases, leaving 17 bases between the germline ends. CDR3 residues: CAVRRRGSSYNSPLHF. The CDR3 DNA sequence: TGTGCCGTCCGGCGGAGGGGAAGCTCCTATAATTCACCCCTCCACTTT.

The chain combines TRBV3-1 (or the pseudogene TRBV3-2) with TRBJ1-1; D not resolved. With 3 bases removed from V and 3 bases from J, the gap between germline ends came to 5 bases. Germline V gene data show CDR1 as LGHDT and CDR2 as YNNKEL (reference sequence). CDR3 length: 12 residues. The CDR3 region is CASSQRYTEAFF. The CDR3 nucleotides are TGTGCCAGCAGCCAGAGGTACACTGAAGCTTTCTTT.

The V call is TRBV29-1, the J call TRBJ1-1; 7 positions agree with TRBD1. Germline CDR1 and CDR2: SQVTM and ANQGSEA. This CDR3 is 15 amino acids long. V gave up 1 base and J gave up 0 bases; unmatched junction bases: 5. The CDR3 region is CSVEAWDSMNTEAFF. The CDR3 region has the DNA TGCAGCGTTGAAGCGTGGGACAGCATGAACACTGAAGCTTTCTTT.

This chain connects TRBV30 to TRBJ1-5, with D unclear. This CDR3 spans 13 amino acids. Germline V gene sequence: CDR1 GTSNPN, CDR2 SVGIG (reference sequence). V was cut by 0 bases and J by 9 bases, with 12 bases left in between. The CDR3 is CAWSVLSAGPQHF. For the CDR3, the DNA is TGTGCCTGGAGTGTACTTTCGGCGGGGCCCCAGCATTTT.

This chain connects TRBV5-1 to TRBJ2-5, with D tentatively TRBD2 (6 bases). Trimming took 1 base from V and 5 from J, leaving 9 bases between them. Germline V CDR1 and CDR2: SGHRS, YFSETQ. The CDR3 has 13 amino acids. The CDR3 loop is CASSLIAGETQYF. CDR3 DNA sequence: TGCGCCAGCAGCTTGATCGCGGGGGAGACCCAGTACTTC. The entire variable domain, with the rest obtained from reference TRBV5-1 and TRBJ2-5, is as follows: KAGVTQTPRYLIKTRGQQVTLSCSPISGHRSVSWYQQTPGQGLQFLFEYFSETQRNKGNFPGRFSGRQFSNSRSEMNVSTLELGDSALYLCASSLIAGETQYFGPGTRLLVL.

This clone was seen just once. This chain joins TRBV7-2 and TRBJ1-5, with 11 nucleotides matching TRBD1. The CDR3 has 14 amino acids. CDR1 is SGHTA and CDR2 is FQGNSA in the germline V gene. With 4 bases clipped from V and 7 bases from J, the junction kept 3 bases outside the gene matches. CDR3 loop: CASSSGQGAQPQHF. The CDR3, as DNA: TGTGCCAGCAGCTCCGGACAGGGGGCACAGCCCCAGCATTTT.

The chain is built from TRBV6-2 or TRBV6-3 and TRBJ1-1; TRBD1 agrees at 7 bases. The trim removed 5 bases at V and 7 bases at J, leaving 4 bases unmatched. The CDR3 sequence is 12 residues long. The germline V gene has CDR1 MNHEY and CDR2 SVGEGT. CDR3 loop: CASSTWDSEAFF. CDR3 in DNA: TGTGCCAGCAGTACATGGGACAGTGAAGCTTTCTTT.

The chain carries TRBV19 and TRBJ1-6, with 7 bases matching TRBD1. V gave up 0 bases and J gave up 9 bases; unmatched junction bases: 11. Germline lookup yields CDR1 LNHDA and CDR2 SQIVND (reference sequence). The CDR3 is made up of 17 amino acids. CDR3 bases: TGTGCCAGTAGTATAGAACAACAGGGGATCTCAACTTCACCCCTCCACTTT. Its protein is CASSIEQQGISTSPLHF. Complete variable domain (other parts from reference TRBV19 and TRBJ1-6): DGGITQSPKYLFRKEGQNVTLSCEQNLNHDAMYWYRQDPGQGLRLIYYSQIVNDFQKGDIAEGYSVSREKKESFPLTVTSAQKNPTAFYLCASSIEQQGISTSPLHFGNGTRLTVT.

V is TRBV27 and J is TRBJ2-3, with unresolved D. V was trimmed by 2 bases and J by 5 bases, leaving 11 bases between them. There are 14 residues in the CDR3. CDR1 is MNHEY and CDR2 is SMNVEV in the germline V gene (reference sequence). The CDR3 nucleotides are TGTGCCAGCAGTTTACGCGGATTGGGAGATACGCAGTATTTT. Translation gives CASSLRGLGDTQYF.

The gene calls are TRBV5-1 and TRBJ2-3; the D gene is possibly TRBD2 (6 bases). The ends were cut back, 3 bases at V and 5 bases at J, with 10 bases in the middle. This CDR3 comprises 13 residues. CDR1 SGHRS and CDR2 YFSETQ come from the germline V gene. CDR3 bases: TGCGCCAGCAGCTCCGGGGGAGAAGATACGCAGTATTTT. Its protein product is CASSSGGEDTQYF.

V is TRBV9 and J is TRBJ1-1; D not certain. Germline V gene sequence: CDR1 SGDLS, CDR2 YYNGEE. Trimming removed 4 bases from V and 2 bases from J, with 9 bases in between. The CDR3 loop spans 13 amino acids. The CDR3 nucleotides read TGTGCCAGCAGCCCCGTGGCTAACACTGAAGCTTTCTTT. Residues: CASSPVANTEAFF.